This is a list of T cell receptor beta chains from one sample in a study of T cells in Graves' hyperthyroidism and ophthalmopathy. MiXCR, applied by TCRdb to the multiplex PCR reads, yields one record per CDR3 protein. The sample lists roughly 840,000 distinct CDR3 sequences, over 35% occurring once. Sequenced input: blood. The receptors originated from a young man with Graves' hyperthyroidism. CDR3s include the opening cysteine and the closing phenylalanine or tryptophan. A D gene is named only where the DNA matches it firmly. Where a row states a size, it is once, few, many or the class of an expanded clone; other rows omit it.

CDR3 protein: CSVPTSGGAGELFF
CDR3 DNA: TGCAGTGTCCCCACTAGCGGGGGGGCCGGGGAGCTGTTTTTT
J gene: TRBJ2-2
D gene: TRBD2
clone size: .
V gene: TRBV20-1

CDR3 protein: CASIRTGPGNTIYF
CDR3 DNA: TGTGCCAGCATCCGGACAGGTCCCGGAAACACCATATATTTT
J gene: TRBJ1-3
D gene: TRBD1
clone size: .
V gene: TRBV7-9

CDR3 protein: CASSFSGKPQHF
CDR3 DNA: TGTGCCAGCAGCTTCTCCGGGAAACCCCAGCATTTT
J gene: TRBJ1-5
D gene: .
clone size: many
V gene: TRBV5-6

CDR3 protein: CASSFQTSTDTQYF
CDR3 DNA: TGTGCCAGCAGCTTCCAGACCTCCACAGATACGCAGTATTTT
J gene: TRBJ2-3
D gene: .
clone size: .
V gene: TRBV7-9

CDR3 protein: CASSTLQGTEAFF
CDR3 DNA: TGTGCCAGCTCGACCCTACAGGGGACTGAAGCTTTCTTT
J gene: TRBJ1-1
D gene: TRBD1
clone size: few
V gene: TRBV6-5

CDR3 protein: CASSLLSGRTGELFF
CDR3 DNA: TGTGCCAGCAGCTTGTTGTCCGGGAGGACCGGGGAGCTGTTTTTT
J gene: TRBJ2-2
D gene: TRBD2
clone size: few
V gene: TRBV12-3/TRBV12-4

CDR3 protein: CASGVPFGNTIYF
CDR3 DNA: TGTGCTAGTGGCGTCCCGTTTGGAAACACCATATATTTT
J gene: TRBJ1-3
D gene: .
clone size: .
V gene: TRBV12-5

CDR3 protein: CAWNWGLDSPLHF
CDR3 DNA: TGTGCCTGGAACTGGGGGCTGGATTCACCCCTCCACTTT
J gene: TRBJ1-6
D gene: .
clone size: .
V gene: TRBV19

CDR3 protein: CASSAPGYNEQFF
CDR3 DNA: TGTGCCAGCAGTGCGCCAGGTTACAATGAGCAGTTCTTC
J gene: TRBJ2-1
D gene: .
clone size: .
V gene: TRBV2

CDR3 protein: CASSHPALLNIGETQYF
CDR3 DNA: TGTGCCAGCAGCCACCCCGCTCTGTTAAATATTGGGGAGACCCAGTACTTC
J gene: TRBJ2-5
D gene: .
clone size: .
V gene: TRBV11-2

CDR3 protein: CASAVEQASGYTF
CDR3 DNA: TGTGCCAGCGCTGTCGAACAGGCGAGTGGCTACACCTTC
J gene: TRBJ1-2
D gene: .
clone size: many
V gene: TRBV7-9

CDR3 protein: CASSDGLAGNTGANVLTF
CDR3 DNA: TGTGCCAGCAGTGACGGTCTAGCGGGAAATACTGGGGCCAACGTCCTGACTTTC
J gene: TRBJ2-6
D gene: TRBD2
clone size: many
V gene: TRBV2

CDR3 protein: CASRHGTGSYEQYF
CDR3 DNA: TGTGCCAGCAGGCACGGGACGGGCAGCTACGAGCAGTACTTC
J gene: TRBJ2-7
D gene: .
clone size: .
V gene: TRBV7-9

CDR3 protein: CAISVGGTANNSPLHF
CDR3 DNA: TGTGCCATCAGTGTCGGGGGGACAGCCAATAATTCACCCCTCCACTTT
J gene: TRBJ1-6
D gene: TRBD1
clone size: many
V gene: TRBV10-3

CDR3 protein: CARLEVGYEQYF
CDR3 DNA: TGTGCCAGGCTCGAAGTGGGCTACGAGCAGTACTTC
J gene: TRBJ2-7
D gene: .
clone size: .
V gene: TRBV19

CDR3 protein: CAISEKGTSGNEQYF
CDR3 DNA: TGTGCCATCAGTGAGAAAGGGACTAGCGGGAACGAGCAGTACTTC
J gene: TRBJ2-7
D gene: TRBD2
clone size: .
V gene: TRBV10-3

CDR3 protein: CASSADGQNTEAFF
CDR3 DNA: TGTGCCAGCAGCGCCGACGGTCAGAACACTGAAGCTTTCTTT
J gene: TRBJ1-1
D gene: .
clone size: few
V gene: TRBV7-9